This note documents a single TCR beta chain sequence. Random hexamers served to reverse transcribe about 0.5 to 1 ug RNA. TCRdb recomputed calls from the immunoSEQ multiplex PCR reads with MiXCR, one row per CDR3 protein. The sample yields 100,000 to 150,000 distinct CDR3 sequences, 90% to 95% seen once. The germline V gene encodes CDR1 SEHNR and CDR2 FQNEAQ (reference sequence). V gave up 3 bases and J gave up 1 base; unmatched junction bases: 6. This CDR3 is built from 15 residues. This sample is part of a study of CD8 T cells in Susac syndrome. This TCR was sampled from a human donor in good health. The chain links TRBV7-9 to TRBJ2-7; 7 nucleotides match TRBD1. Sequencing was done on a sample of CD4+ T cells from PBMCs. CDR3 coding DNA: TGTGCCAGCAGCTTTTGGACAGGCCTTTCCTACGAGCAGTACTTC. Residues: CASSFWTGLSYEQYF. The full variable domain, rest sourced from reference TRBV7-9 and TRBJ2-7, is DTGVSQNPRHKITKRGQNVTFRCDPISEHNRLYWYRQTLGQGPEFLTYFQNEAQLEKSRLLSDRFSAERPKGSFSTLEIQRTEQGDSAMYLCASSFWTGLSYEQYFGPGTRLTVT.